A single sample gave rise to the 5 T cell receptor beta chains below, sequenced in a study of spatial heterogeneity in lung cancer. TCRdb processed the 5' RACE reads anew with MiXCR; each CDR3 protein has one entry. Of some 16,000 distinct CDR3 sequences detected, roughly 3.6% appear once; the ten largest clones hold 9.8%. Described time point: sample taken at primary tumor resection. The material was normal lung tissue next to the tumor, obtained at surgery. These receptors all come from a male donor with early-stage non-small cell lung cancer.

This clonotype was observed many times. This beta chain came through as a stray read in a library set up for alpha chains, and its size says little. CDR3 sequence (DNA): TGTGCCAGCATCCTTAGCGGGATCGCGGATACGCAGTATTTT. Translation gives CASILSGIADTQYF. V usage is TRBV7-9 and J usage is TRBJ2-3; TRBD2 matches 8 bases. The CDR3 has 14 residues. CDR1 is SEHNR and CDR2 is FQNEAQ in the germline V gene (reference sequence). V lost 7 bases to trimming and J lost 6 bases; unmatched junction nucleotides: 9. Together with reference TRBV7-9 and TRBJ2-3, the CDR3 gives the full variable domain: DTGVSQNPRHKITKRGQNVTFRCDPISEHNRLYWYRQTLGQGPEFLTYFQNEAQLEKSRLLSDRFSAERPKGSFSTLEIQRTEQGDSAMYLCASILSGIADTQYFGPGTRLTVL.

The sample holds many counts of this clonotype. The library was designed around alpha chains, so this beta chain is a stray read whose abundance carries little weight. This chain joins TRBV4-2 and TRBJ1-4; the D gene is possibly TRBD1 (6 bases). Trimming stripped 0 bases from V and 6 bases from J, with 14 bases between. The CDR3 contains 16 residues. Germline values: CDR1 LGHNA, CDR2 YNFKEQ. CDR3 residues: CASSQDFRGPDEKLFF. The CDR3 DNA reads TGTGCCAGCAGCCAAGATTTCAGGGGACCTGATGAAAAACTGTTTTTT.

This clonotype was detected ten times or more. Within a library made for alpha chains, this beta chain is off target, and its count is uninformative. The rearrangement links TRBV27 to TRBJ2-7; possibly TRBD2 for D (5 bases). Germline V gene sequence: CDR1 MNHEY, CDR2 SMNVEV (reference sequence). This CDR3 contains 13 residues. Trimming removed 5 bases at V and 6 bases at J, with 14 bases between. The CDR3 region has the DNA TGTGCCAGCAGTGTTTCGGGATTATTCGAGCAGTACTTC. This sequence encodes CASSVSGLFEQYF.

This clonotype was counted ten times or more. This beta chain was picked up by a library intended for alpha chains and is off target, so its count carries little meaning. The chain recombines TRBV12-3 or TRBV12-4 with TRBJ2-1, with 7 bases matching TRBD2. The CDR3 is made up of 17 amino acids. The ends lost 4 bases at V and 0 bases at J; junction bases unmatched: 9. DNA of the CDR3: TGTGCCAGCAGTTGGAACCTAGCGGTTAGCTCCTACAATGAGCAGTTCTTC. Translated, it gives CASSWNLAVSSYNEQFF.

This clonotype is termed medium-sized. The library was designed around alpha chains, so this beta chain is a stray read whose abundance carries little weight. V and J are TRBV6-5 and TRBJ2-2; D is tentatively TRBD1 or TRBD2 (5 bases each). Per germline, CDR1 MNHEY and CDR2 SVGAGI. Trimming removed 0 bases at V and 5 bases at J, with 19 bases between. This CDR3 has 18 residues. For the CDR3, the DNA is TGTGCCAGCAGTTACTCAAGGTTTAGAGGGGTACGGACCGGGGAGCTGTTTTTT. Its protein product is CASSYSRFRGVRTGELFF.